This is a list of T cell receptor beta chains from one sample in a study of molecular identifiers for immune sequencing clone quantification. TCRdb re-analysed the PCR reads in MiXCR, keeping a single row per CDR3 protein. The sample has approximately 550,000 distinct CDR3 sequences; around a fifth are singletons. The source material was naive CD8+ T cells from blood, with Jurkat cell RNA spiked in. These receptors came from a human donor in good health. Some libraries in this study had Jurkat cell RNA spiked in. Each CDR3 is given with its conserved first and last residue. Fields, in order: J gene, V gene, clone size, D gene, CDR3 protein, CDR3 DNA. A D gene is named only where the DNA matches it firmly. The size of a clone is reported for some rows only, either as once, few or many, or as a class for expanded clones.

TRBJ1-5,TRBV3-1,many,-,CASSSGNSNQPQHF,TGTGCCAGCAGCTCCGGAAATAGCAATCAGCCCCAGCATTTT
TRBJ1-1,TRBV27,-,-,CASSLWQGGAEAFF,TGTGCCAGCAGTTTATGGCAGGGAGGCGCTGAAGCTTTCTTT
TRBJ2-7,TRBV6-6,few,-,CASSYRSETAEQYF,TGTGCCAGCAGTTACAGGAGCGAGACGGCCGAGCAGTACTTC
TRBJ2-1,TRBV19,-,-,CASSMGGRTYNEQFF,TGTGCCAGTAGTATGGGGGGCCGCACCTACAATGAGCAGTTCTTC
TRBJ1-2,TRBV4-1,few,TRBD1,CASSQGTGIVSGYTF,TGCGCCAGCAGCCAAGGGACAGGGATAGTGAGCGGCTACACCTTC
TRBJ2-7,TRBV20-1,many,TRBD2,CSAPTSGIYEQYF,TGCAGTGCCCCGACTAGCGGGATCTACGAGCAGTACTTC
TRBJ2-2,TRBV6-6,few,TRBD2,CASGTSGKVGELFF,TGTGCCAGTGGGACTAGCGGGAAAGTCGGGGAGCTGTTTTTT
TRBJ1-4,TRBV7-9,few,-,CASSLADQQNEKLFF,TGTGCCAGCAGCTTAGCTGACCAGCAAAATGAAAAACTGTTTTTT
TRBJ2-2,TRBV5-1,many,-,CASSLEQGISSVGELFF,TGCGCCAGCAGCTTGGAGCAGGGGATTTCCAGCGTCGGGGAGCTGTTTTTT
TRBJ2-2,TRBV4-3,-,TRBD1,CASSQAGQGALTGELFF,TGCGCCAGCAGCCAGGCGGGACAGGGGGCTTTGACCGGGGAGCTGTTTTTT
TRBJ2-7,TRBV7-6,many,TRBD2,CASSPIGASGHYEQYF,TGTGCCAGCAGCCCTATCGGGGCTAGCGGGCACTACGAGCAGTACTTC
TRBJ2-3,TRBV4-2,-,-,CASSQRAPGDITDTQYF,TGTGCCAGCAGCCAAAGGGCCCCGGGGGACATCACAGATACGCAGTATTTT
TRBJ2-3,TRBV12-5,-,TRBD2,CASGIGTTLTDTQYF,TGTGCTAGTGGCATCGGGACTACCCTCACAGATACGCAGTATTTT
TRBJ2-1,TRBV13,-,TRBD1,CASSSRDRDPYEQFF,TGTGCCAGCAGCTCCCGGGACAGGGATCCGTATGAGCAGTTCTTC
TRBJ2-1,TRBV7-6,once,-,CASSLAPAGLADNEQFF,TGTGCCAGCAGCTTAGCCCCGGCGGGTTTGGCCGACAATGAGCAGTTCTTC
TRBJ2-7,TRBV4-1,many,TRBD1,CASSQDSGQGSWEQYF,TGCGCCAGCAGCCAAGACTCGGGACAGGGTTCTTGGGAGCAGTACTTC